This passage covers 11 T cell receptor beta chains from one sample sequenced in a study of blood T cell repertoires in COVID-19. Assay: immunoSEQ multiplex PCR; the TCRdb copy retains only in-frame clones and omits some. The sample holds about 170,000 clones, 83% seen once. The specimen sequenced was peripheral blood. These receptor sequences come from a woman in her 70s who had recovered from COVID-19.

The chain couples TRBV25-1 to TRBJ1-2, with 7 positions matching TRBD1. The germline gives CDR1 MGHDK, CDR2 SYGVNS. J gave up 4 bases and V 5 bases, and 7 bases lay outside the gene matches. The CDR3 sequence is 14 residues long. CDR3 nucleotide sequence: TGTGCCAGCAGTAACAGGGGATCCCCCTATGGCTACACCTTC. Residues: CASSNRGSPYGYTF.

The chain employs TRBV6-4 and TRBJ2-5; TRBD1 aligns across 7 bases. The germline V gene has CDR1 MRHNA and CDR2 SNTAGT. The CDR3 length is 15 residues. J gave up 2 bases and V 10 bases, and 13 bases lay outside the gene matches. The CDR3 DNA reads TGTGCCACCGAAATAGACAGGGTGGGACAAGAGACCCAGTACTTC. It yields the protein CATEIDRVGQETQYF.

The chain recombines TRBV7-9 with TRBJ2-1; 10 bases are shared with TRBD2. The CDR3 spans 15 residues. Germline V gene lookup returns CDR1 SEHNR and CDR2 FQNEAQ (reference sequence). Trimming cost V 5 bases and J 5 bases; bases outside gene matches: 6. The CDR3 bases are TGTGCCAGCAGCCCTCGTGGACTAGCGGACAATGAGCAGTTCTTC. This sequence encodes CASSPRGLADNEQFF.

This clone was seen only once. The V call is TRBV23-1, the J call TRBJ1-2; a weak D match, TRBD1 (5 bases). TRBV23-1 falls under the ORF class, with uncertain function. V was cut by 0 bases and J by 5 bases, with 10 bases left in between. This CDR3 has 14 residues. CDR3: CASSQSSGGYGYTF. DNA of the CDR3: TGCGCCAGCAGTCAATCCTCGGGGGGGTATGGCTACACCTTC.

This rearrangement joins TRBV9 to TRBJ1-1; 8 nucleotides align to TRBD1. Germline V gene lookup returns CDR1 SGDLS and CDR2 YYNGEE. The CDR3 has 14 amino acids. After removal of 4 bases from V and 4 bases from J, the junction contained 6 bases not matched to a gene. The CDR3 sequence is CASSPGQGSTEAFF. The CDR3 DNA reads as TGTGCCAGCAGCCCCGGACAGGGATCCACTGAAGCTTTCTTT.

The V and J genes are TRBV11-3 and TRBJ2-5, with TRBD2 as a possible D gene (6 bases). The CDR3 is 17 amino acids. The V gene's germline CDR1 is SGHNT and CDR2 YENEEA. Between the trimmed V and J ends, which lost 0 bases and 0 bases, there was a span of 14 bases. CDR3: CASSLDSGRGNQETQYF. DNA of the CDR3: TGTGCCAGCAGCTTAGATAGTGGTCGGGGGAACCAAGAGACCCAGTACTTC.

J is TRBJ1-3 and V is TRBV28; 8 bases match TRBD1. Germline V gene sequence: CDR1 MDHEN, CDR2 SYDVKM. There are 14 residues in the CDR3. Trimming removed 6 bases from V and 7 bases from J; junction bases left unmatched: 8. The CDR3 reads CASSPDREENTIYF. The CDR3 DNA is TGTGCCAGCAGCCCGGACAGGGAGGAGAACACCATATATTTT.

This sequence joins TRBV6-5 and TRBJ2-5; 7 bases agree with TRBD1. CDR1 and CDR2 (germline): MNHEY, SVGAGI. J gave up 5 bases and V 6 bases, and 9 bases lay outside the gene matches. This CDR3 is built from 14 residues. CDR3 coding DNA: TGTGCCAGCAGCCAACAGGGGACCTGGGAGACCCAGTACTTC. It translates to CASSQQGTWETQYF.

This chain links TRBV9 with TRBJ2-1; 7 nucleotides match TRBD2. The CDR3 extends over 17 amino acids. Germline V CDR1 and CDR2: SGDLS, YYNGEE. V lost 0 bases to trimming and J lost 2 bases; unmatched junction nucleotides: 8. Here the CDR3 DNA reads TGTGCCAGCAGCGTAGGGGAGGGACTGCCCCCCTACAATGAGCAGTTCTTC. Translation: CASSVGEGLPPYNEQFF.

The chain uses TRBV7-9 and TRBJ2-1; 7 bases are shared with TRBD2. The germline gives CDR1 SEHNR, CDR2 FQNEAQ (reference sequence). J was trimmed by 0 bases and V by 5 bases; bases with no gene match: 7. The CDR3 consists of 16 residues. For the CDR3, the DNA is TGTGCCAGCAGCCTCTGGTTAGCGGGCTCCTACAATGAGCAGTTCTTC. It codes for CASSLWLAGSYNEQFF.

The chain links TRBV12-3 or TRBV12-4 to TRBJ1-2, with D tentatively TRBD1 (5 bases). With 5 bases removed from V and 7 bases from J, the gap between germline ends came to 14 bases. The CDR3 length is 13 residues. DNA for the CDR3: TGTGCCAGCAGTGACCCCCCGGGGGGTGGCTACACCTTC. Translation: CASSDPPGGGYTF.